Shown below are 9 T cell receptor beta chains from a single sample sequenced in a study of T cells in Graves' hyperthyroidism and ophthalmopathy. Amplification of TCR beta CDR3 regions was performed using RNA transcripts as template. HTBI primers were used for first-round RT-PCR of the TCR CDR3. Each CDR3 protein is one row after TCRdb ran MiXCR on the multiplex PCR reads. The data show 250,000 to 300,000 distinct CDR3 sequences, with about a sixth seen just once and less than 70% held by the top ten. The source material was blood. These receptors all come from a woman in her sixties with Graves' ophthalmopathy.

This chain connects TRBV19 to TRBJ2-1; 10 bases fit TRBD2. Germline CDR1 and CDR2: LNHDA and SQIVND (reference sequence). The CDR3 runs to 15 residues. The V gene end was trimmed by 7 bases and the J gene end by 6 bases; junction bases not matched to a gene: 9. CDR3 region: CASIRSGRAGNEQFF. The CDR3 DNA reads TGTGCCAGTATTCGGAGCGGGAGGGCCGGCAATGAGCAGTTCTTC.

V usage is TRBV7-3 and J usage is TRBJ2-6, with D maybe TRBD2 (6 bases). Germline-derived CDR1 and CDR2 are SGHTA and FQGTGA. The CDR3 has 18 residues. V lost 2 bases, J lost 4 bases, and 18 bases lay in between. CDR3 coding DNA: TGTGCCAGCAGCTTAGCGGGGTCTAGTCTTGTCGGGGCCAACGTCCTGACTTTC. Translating it yields CASSLAGSSLVGANVLTF.

The V call is TRBV11-2, the J call TRBJ1-2; TRBD1 might be the D (5 bases). Germline-derived CDR1 and CDR2 are SGHAT and FQNNGV. The CDR3 has 15 amino acids. V lost 4 bases, J lost 4 bases, and 16 bases lay in between. In DNA form, the CDR3 reads TGTGCCAGCAGCTCCGAAGTCGGGGGAGGCTATGGCTACACCTTC. Protein product: CASSSEVGGGYGYTF.

The chain couples TRBV4-3 to TRBJ1-1, with D uncertain. Germline V gene data show CDR1 as LGHNA and CDR2 as YSLEER. Trimming stripped 5 bases from V and 0 bases from J, with 10 bases between. The CDR3 is made up of 14 amino acids. CDR3 region: CASSNSVMNTEAFF. Here the CDR3 DNA reads TGCGCCAGCAGCAACTCGGTCATGAACACTGAAGCTTTCTTT.

This chain connects TRBV20-1 to TRBJ2-3; the D gene is possibly TRBD2 (6 bases). Germline-derived CDR1 and CDR2 are DFQATT and SNEGSKA (reference sequence). CDR3 length: 15 residues. V lost 1 base and J lost 0, with 11 bases in between. The CDR3 sequence is CSARAPSASTDTQYF. CDR3 sequence (DNA): TGCAGTGCTAGAGCCCCTAGCGCCAGCACAGATACGCAGTATTTT.

This sequence joins TRBV3-1 and TRBJ1-1; TRBD1 matches at 9 bases. Trimming took 1 base from V and 3 from J; bases not matched to a gene: 3. Germline V gene lookup returns CDR1 LGHDT and CDR2 YNNKEL (reference sequence). This CDR3 spans 15 amino acids. Here the CDR3 DNA reads TGTGCCAGCAGCCAAGTAGGGACAGGGTACACTGAAGCTTTCTTT. Translated, it gives CASSQVGTGYTEAFF.

This clonotype came up many times. The rearrangement uses TRBV6-2 or TRBV6-3 and TRBJ2-1, with 11 nucleotides matching TRBD2. This CDR3 is 17 amino acids long. Germline V gene sequence: CDR1 MNHEY, CDR2 SVGEGT. V dropped 2 bases and J dropped 10; count of bases not matched to a gene: 13. CDR3 region: CASSYPPSGRSRWEQFF. The CDR3 DNA reads as TGTGCCAGCAGTTACCCCCCTAGCGGGAGGTCGAGATGGGAGCAGTTCTTC.

This clonotype was detected ten times or more. The V call is TRBV12-5, the J call TRBJ2-5, with 7 bases aligning to TRBD2. Germline-derived CDR1 and CDR2 are LGHNT and FRNRAP. The CDR3 is made up of 16 amino acids. Trimming took 6 bases from V and 1 from J; bases not matched to a gene: 11. The CDR3 reads CASGPSQAGTQETQYF. The CDR3 DNA follows: TGTGCTAGTGGCCCTTCTCAAGCGGGGACCCAAGAGACCCAGTACTTC.

The J gene is TRBJ1-1, the V gene TRBV29-1; D is unclear. The CDR3 runs 12 residues. Trimming left V 5 bases short and J 8 bases short, with 15 bases between. Germline assignment: CDR1 SQVTM and CDR2 ANQGSEA. The CDR3 region is CSVLVWDVEAFF. CDR3 sequence (DNA): TGCAGCGTTCTCGTGTGGGATGTAGAAGCTTTCTTT.